The 18 T cell receptor beta chains listed next were all sequenced from one sample in a study of blood T cell repertoires in COVID-19. Data came from immunoSEQ multiplex PCR; TCRdb stores just in-frame clones and leaves some out. The table has roughly 41,000 clones, more than 75% seen once. Source material: peripheral blood. These receptor sequences come from a human donor in a cohort sampled during active COVID-19.

This chain links TRBV4-1 with TRBJ1-1; 11 bases are shared with TRBD1. The CDR3 loop spans 18 amino acids. The ends lost 1 base at V and 1 base at J; junction bases unmatched: 8. Germline CDR1 reads MGHRA; CDR2 reads YSYEKL. The CDR3 sequence: CASSQGRDRGFGNTEAFF. The CDR3 DNA follows: TGCGCCAGCAGCCAAGGACGGGACAGGGGGTTTGGGAACACTGAAGCTTTCTTT.

The chain joins TRBV5-1 to TRBJ1-6, with 8 bases that match TRBD1. The junction had 8 bases not matched to a gene; V was cut back by 3 bases and J by 9 bases. Germline-derived CDR1 and CDR2 are SGHRS and YFSETQ. The CDR3 has 15 amino acids. CDR3 nucleotides: TGCGCCAGCAGCTCACGTGGACAGGGAAGTTCACCCCTCCACTTT. It translates to CASSSRGQGSSPLHF.

This rearrangement joins TRBV24-1 to TRBJ1-1, with D unclear. CDR1 is KGHDR and CDR2 is SFDVKD in the germline V gene. CDR3 length: 13 residues. Trimming took 6 bases from V and 1 from J, leaving 8 bases between them. The CDR3 protein is CATSFAGNTEAFF. The DNA of the CDR3 is TGTGCCACCAGTTTTGCGGGGAACACTGAAGCTTTCTTT.

The chain links TRBV7-9 to TRBJ2-1; the match to TRBD2 covers 8 bases. V was pared by 1 base and J by 6 bases, with 5 bases of the junction left unmatched. CDR1 is SEHNR and CDR2 is FQNEAQ in the germline V gene (reference sequence). CDR3 size: 15 residues. The chain's CDR3 is CASSLGTSYPNEQFF. In nucleotides, the CDR3 is TGTGCCAGCAGCTTAGGGACTAGCTACCCCAATGAGCAGTTCTTC. Full variable domain (outside the CDR3, taken from reference TRBV7-9 and TRBJ2-1): DTGVSQNPRHKITKRGQNVTFRCDPISEHNRLYWYRQTLGQGPEFLTYFQNEAQLEKSRLLSDRFSAERPKGSFSTLEIQRTEQGDSAMYLCASSLGTSYPNEQFFGPGTRLTVL.

The chain uses TRBV28 and TRBJ2-3; TRBD2 matches at 9 bases. CDR1 and CDR2 from the germline V gene are MDHEN and SYDVKM. J lost 1 base, V lost 4 bases, and 6 bases had no gene match. The CDR3 contains 16 residues. Written as DNA, the CDR3 is TGTGCCAGCAGTTCCAATAGCGGGGGTCGCACAGATACGCAGTATTTT. Encoded protein: CASSSNSGGRTDTQYF.

The chain is built from TRBV27 and TRBJ2-7, with D possibly matching TRBD1 (6 bases). The germline gives CDR1 MNHEY, CDR2 SMNVEV (reference sequence). V was shortened by 3 bases and J by 0 bases, with 9 bases between the two germline ends. This CDR3 region has 14 residues. In DNA, the CDR3 is TGTGCCAGCAGTTTTTCGGACAGCTCCTACGAGCAGTACTTC. Amino acid sequence: CASSFSDSSYEQYF.

This clone came up once. V usage is TRBV27 and J usage is TRBJ1-4; D is ambiguous. The V gene lost 3 bases and the J gene lost 0 bases, with 20 bases spanning the gap. The V gene's germline CDR1 is MNHEY and CDR2 SMNVEV (reference sequence). The CDR3 sequence is 19 residues long. CDR3: CASSLSGRGRGATNEKLFF. CDR3 sequence (DNA): TGTGCCAGCAGTTTGTCAGGTCGCGGGCGGGGAGCAACTAATGAAAAACTGTTTTTT.

The DNA of the CDR3 is TGCGCCAGCAGCCTACTAGAAGGCGGGAGATGGAACAATGAGCAGTTCTTC. This translates into CASSLLEGGRWNNEQFF. The rearrangement joins TRBV5-1 to TRBJ2-1; TRBD2 matches 7 bases. Germline V gene data show CDR1 as SGHRS and CDR2 as YFSETQ. This CDR3 is built from 17 residues. J lost 5 bases, V lost 4 bases, and 15 bases had no gene match.

This chain links TRBV28 with TRBJ2-1; the match to TRBD2 covers 12 bases. CDR1 MDHEN and CDR2 SYDVKM come from the germline V gene. The CDR3 contains 16 residues. V lost 8 bases to trimming and J lost 0 bases; unmatched junction nucleotides: 5. The CDR3 DNA reads TGTGCCAGCGTGACTAGCGGGGGCAGCTCCTACAATGAGCAGTTCTTC. Its protein product is CASVTSGGSSYNEQFF.

This sequence joins TRBV28 and TRBJ2-1, with D possibly TRBD1 on 5 matching bases. V was trimmed by 8 bases and J by 6 bases, leaving 14 bases between them. CDR3 length equals 13 residues. Per germline, CDR1 MDHEN and CDR2 SYDVKM. The CDR3 region has the DNA TGTGCCAGCGTGCCCCAGGGTAGCAATGAGCAGTTCTTC. Translating it yields CASVPQGSNEQFF.

The CDR3 loop is CASSPVRRDRGNEYEQYF. DNA for the CDR3: TGTGCCAGCAGCCCGGTCCGCCGGGACAGGGGGAACGAGTACGAGCAGTACTTC. The rearrangement uses TRBV11-2 and TRBJ2-7; 11 bases align to TRBD1. The J segment lost 4 bases and the V segment lost 5 bases, leaving 16 bases of the junction unmatched. The CDR3 covers 18 residues. Germline V gene sequence: CDR1 SGHAT, CDR2 FQNNGV.

V is TRBV2 and J is TRBJ2-3; the match to TRBD1 covers 9 bases. The CDR3 is 15 residues long. Germline V gene data show CDR1 as SNHLY and CDR2 as FYNNEI. The ends lost 7 bases at V and 2 bases at J; junction bases unmatched: 7. The CDR3 DNA is TGTGCCAGCAAGCGGACAGGGGATCTCACAGATACGCAGTATTTT. Translation: CASKRTGDLTDTQYF.

The chain couples TRBV5-1 to TRBJ2-2; weak D call: TRBD2 (5 bases). Germline loops: CDR1 SGHRS, CDR2 YFSETQ. Trimming cost V 8 bases and J 6 bases, with 11 bases left between them. The CDR3 runs to 12 residues. The DNA of the CDR3 is TGCGCCAGTACTAGTAATCCCGGGGAGCTGTTTTTT. Its translation is CASTSNPGELFF. The whole variable domain, filled in from reference TRBV5-1 and TRBJ2-2, reads KAGVTQTPRYLIKTRGQQVTLSCSPISGHRSVSWYQQTPGQGLQFLFEYFSETQRNKGNFPGRFSGRQFSNSRSEMNVSTLELGDSALYLCASTSNPGELFFGEGSRLTVL.

A remark on this clone: At one end, the junction sequence differs from germline, possibly due to a read error. The genes are TRBV10-1 and TRBJ1-1; tentative D call: TRBD1 (5 bases). The CDR3 has 13 residues. CDR1 and CDR2 (germline): WNHNN, SYGVQD (reference sequence). CDR3 DNA: TGCGCCAGCAGTGACCGGGGGAACCCTGAAGCTTTCTTT. Its translation: CASSDRGNPEAFF.

This chain links TRBV24-1 with TRBJ2-2; no clear D gene. This CDR3 contains 13 residues. Germline CDR1 is KGHDR and CDR2 is SFDVKD. With 4 bases removed from V and 5 bases from J, the gap between germline ends came to 7 bases. The CDR3 DNA reads as TGTGCCACCAGTGACTCCACTACCGGGGAGCTGTTTTTT. Encoded protein: CATSDSTTGELFF.

This clone was observed a single time. V is TRBV5-6 and J is TRBJ1-5; 7 nucleotides agree with TRBD1. The V gene end was trimmed by 0 bases and the J gene end by 7 bases; junction bases not matched to a gene: 10. From germline, CDR1 is SGHDT and CDR2 YYEEEE. This CDR3 has 16 residues. CDR3 bases: TGTGCCAGCAGCTTGGGCGGGACAGTCCCTAGACAGCCCCAGCATTTT. Translating it yields CASSLGGTVPRQPQHF.

V usage is TRBV19 and J usage is TRBJ2-1, with TRBD2 matching 9 bases. This CDR3 is built from 14 residues. CDR1 is LNHDA and CDR2 is SQIVND in the germline V gene (reference sequence). The V segment lost 3 bases and the J segment 5 bases; nucleotides outside the gene matches: 2. The CDR3 spells CASSILAGNNEQFF. In nucleotides, the CDR3 is TGTGCCAGTAGTATTCTAGCGGGAAACAATGAGCAGTTCTTC.

This chain joins TRBV19 and TRBJ2-2; TRBD1 aligns across 9 bases. The CDR3 length is 16 residues. With 7 bases clipped from V and 0 bases from J, the junction kept 6 bases outside the gene matches. Germline lookup yields CDR1 LNHDA and CDR2 SQIVND (reference sequence). The CDR3 is CASKDRGLANTGELFF. In DNA form, the CDR3 reads TGTGCCAGTAAGGACAGGGGCCTCGCGAACACCGGGGAGCTGTTTTTT.